The present T cell receptor beta chain was sequenced within a study of shared clonotypes between healthy human individuals. Findings of the study overall: On the whole, naive subsets had larger estimated richness than memory subsets had. Across several donors, naive CD4 shared 5% to 5.5%, naive CD8 more than 3%, memory CD4 roughly 2.1%, memory CD8 about 0.4%.

V was clipped by 4 bases and J by 5 bases, with 9 bases between them. From germline, CDR1 is SNHLY and CDR2 FYNNEI. There are 13 residues in the CDR3. Using immunoSEQ multiplex PCR, the repertoire was profiled, and TCRdb retains in-frame clones only, with some absent. This sample has 550,000 to 700,000 clones, with about three quarters found just once. To note about this clone: Its antigen is undetermined.

CD45RA-negative memory and CD45RA+ naive subsets were split from the CD4+ cells. The rearrangement uses TRBV2 and TRBJ2-1; D is unresolved. The sequence was obtained from a young woman in good health. Material for sequencing was memory CD4+ T cells sorted from blood. Indicated subset: CD45RA-negative fraction. The CDR3 loop reads CASSVLKDNEQFF. The CDR3 region has the DNA TGTGCCAGCAGTGTTTTAAAGGACAATGAGCAGTTCTTC.